Following are 17 T cell receptor beta chains from one sample sequenced in a study of blood T cell repertoires in COVID-19. Generated by immunoSEQ multiplex PCR, the TCRdb table keeps only in-frame clones and is missing some. The data show 140,000 to 150,000 clones, around 82% seen once. Specimen: peripheral blood. The receptors were gathered from a man between 60 and 75 years old with acute or convalescent COVID-19.

This clone was detected a few times. J is TRBJ1-3 and V is TRBV30; TRBD1 matches 7 bases. Germline CDR1 reads GTSNPN; CDR2 reads SVGIG (reference sequence). Unmatched junction bases numbered 9, after V lost 2 bases and J lost 2 bases. The CDR3 is 16 amino acids. The CDR3 coding sequence is TGTGCCTGGAGTAGACCGGGGACAGCCGCTGGAAACACCATATATTTT. Its translation: CAWSRPGTAAGNTIYF.

This clone turned up a few times. This chain uses TRBV7-8 with TRBJ2-1, with a weak D call TRBD1 (5 bases). The germline CDR1 and CDR2 sequences are SGHVS and FQNEAQ. The V and J ends lost 4 bases and 9 bases respectively, with 13 bases between them. This CDR3 comprises 13 residues. In DNA, the CDR3 is TGTGCCAGCAGCTCCGACAGAGCTGGTGAGCAGTTCTTC. It specifies CASSSDRAGEQFF. The variable domain in full, with the rest retrieved from reference TRBV7-8 and TRBJ2-1, is GAGVSQSPRYKVAKRGQDVALRCDPISGHVSLFWYQQALGQGPEFLTYFQNEAQLDKSGLPSDRFFAERPEGSVSTLKIQRTQQEDSAVYLCASSSDRAGEQFFGPGTRLTVL.

The chain is built from TRBV9 and TRBJ2-3, with 7 bases aligning to TRBD2. CDR3 length: 12 amino acids. V shed 6 bases and J 6 bases; nucleotides not matched to a gene: 4. Per the germline V gene, CDR1 is SGDLS and CDR2 is YYNGEE. The CDR3 is CASTFSGDTQYF. DNA for the CDR3: TGTGCCAGCACCTTTAGCGGGGATACGCAGTATTTT.

This clone has a single count. V and J are TRBV3-1 (or the pseudogene TRBV3-2) and TRBJ2-5; D is uncertain. Trimming cost V 1 base and J 0 bases, with 6 bases left between them. The CDR3 is 14 amino acids. Germline CDR1 is LGHDT and CDR2 is YNNKEL (reference sequence). The CDR3 DNA sequence: TGTGCCAGCAGCCAAGGACTCTACCAAGAGACCCAGTACTTC. Amino acid sequence: CASSQGLYQETQYF.

The V and J genes are TRBV5-5 and TRBJ2-1, with TRBD2 matching 8 bases. V was pared by 4 bases and J by 1 base, with 7 bases of the junction left unmatched. CDR3 length: 16 residues. CDR1 is SGHKS, CDR2 YYEKEE, per germline (reference sequence). The CDR3 sequence is CASSVIAGLSYNEQFF. CDR3 bases: TGTGCCAGCAGCGTGATAGCGGGATTATCCTACAATGAGCAGTTCTTC. The complete variable domain, with remaining parts taken from reference TRBV5-5 and TRBJ2-1, reads DAGVTQSPTHLIKTRGQQVTLRCSPISGHKSVSWYQQVLGQGPQFIFQYYEKEERGRGNFPDRFSARQFPNYSSELNVNALLLGDSALYLCASSVIAGLSYNEQFFGPGTRLTVL.

The chain links TRBV18 to TRBJ2-7, with D possibly TRBD1 on 5 matching bases. With 4 bases removed from V and 7 bases from J, the gap between germline ends came to 11 bases. There are 12 residues in the CDR3. Germline V gene data show CDR1 as KGHSH and CDR2 as LQKENI. This chain's CDR3 is CASSLDRIEQYF. The CDR3 DNA is TGTGCCAGCTCACTCGACAGAATAGAGCAGTACTTC.

This clone appeared a single time. V and J are TRBV2 and TRBJ2-5, with D tentatively TRBD1 (6 bases). The V and J ends lost 6 bases and 7 bases respectively, with 18 bases between them. Germline lookup yields CDR1 SNHLY and CDR2 FYNNEI. There are 14 residues in the CDR3. CDR3 DNA sequence: TGTGCCAGCAGCGAAATACAGGGTCAGGGGACCCAGTACTTC. It specifies CASSEIQGQGTQYF.

The rearrangement uses TRBV19 and TRBJ1-4; D gene unclear. CDR3 length: 15 residues. The germline V and J ends were trimmed by 6 bases and 1 base, with 12 bases remaining between them. The V gene's germline CDR1 is LNHDA and CDR2 SQIVND (reference sequence). CDR3 sequence reads: CASSSPRGTNEKLFF. The DNA for the CDR3 is TGTGCCAGTAGCTCCCCTCGGGGAACTAATGAAAAACTGTTTTTT. The full variable domain, rest sourced from reference TRBV19 and TRBJ1-4, is DGGITQSPKYLFRKEGQNVTLSCEQNLNHDAMYWYRQDPGQGLRLIYYSQIVNDFQKGDIAEGYSVSREKKESFPLTVTSAQKNPTAFYLCASSSPRGTNEKLFFGSGTQLSVL.

The gene calls are TRBV23-1 and TRBJ1-5; D is perhaps TRBD1 (6 bases). TRBV23-1 has ORF status, its function being uncertain. Trimming took off 3 bases at V and 5 bases at J, with 8 bases between the two ends. There are 13 residues in the CDR3. The CDR3 sequence is CASSHRGYQPQHF. The CDR3 nucleotides are TGCGCCAGCAGTCACAGGGGATATCAGCCCCAGCATTTT.

The chain employs TRBV5-1 and TRBJ1-6; TRBD1 is a possible D gene (5 bases). The CDR3 runs to 15 residues. V gave up 6 bases and J gave up 7 bases, with 17 bases separating them. The V gene's germline CDR1 is SGHRS and CDR2 YFSETQ. For the CDR3, the DNA is TGCGCCAGCACACCGAGTGGGGGGAGCAATTCACCCCTCCACTTT. This sequence encodes CASTPSGGSNSPLHF.

This rearrangement joins TRBV5-5 to TRBJ2-7; 9 bases map to TRBD1. Germline trimming cut 4 bases from V and 3 bases from J; bases unmatched to any gene: 11. Germline V gene sequence: CDR1 SGHKS, CDR2 YYEKEE (reference sequence). The CDR3 runs to 16 residues. As DNA, the CDR3 is TGTGCCAGCAGCCCGCTGTATTTGACAGGGGGCTACGAGCAGTACTTC. Its protein product is CASSPLYLTGGYEQYF. Filled out from reference TRBV5-5 and TRBJ2-7, the complete variable domain reads DAGVTQSPTHLIKTRGQQVTLRCSPISGHKSVSWYQQVLGQGPQFIFQYYEKEERGRGNFPDRFSARQFPNYSSELNVNALLLGDSALYLCASSPLYLTGGYEQYFGPGTRLTVT.

This chain links TRBV9 with TRBJ1-3; D is possibly TRBD1 (5 bases). The V end was cut by 0 bases, the J end by 3 bases, with 13 bases between. Germline loops: CDR1 SGDLS, CDR2 YYNGEE. The CDR3 totals 16 residues. The CDR3 region has the DNA TGTGCCAGCAGCGTAGCTCAGGGCGTAAGTGGAAACACCATATATTTT. As protein: CASSVAQGVSGNTIYF.

This clone showed up just a few times. The CDR3 DNA follows: TGTGCCAGCAGCCGCGGACTAGCGGATAGTACAGATACGCAGTATTTT. Its protein product is CASSRGLADSTDTQYF. The J gene is TRBJ2-3, the V gene TRBV2; the match to TRBD2 covers 10 bases. CDR1 and CDR2 from the germline V gene are SNHLY and FYNNEI. The CDR3 is 16 residues long. V dropped 6 bases and J dropped 3; count of bases not matched to a gene: 9.

V is TRBV7-2 and J is TRBJ1-6; 9 bases match TRBD1. In germline, CDR1 is SGHTA, CDR2 FQGNSA. CDR3 length: 14 residues. The ends lost 5 bases at V and 11 bases at J; junction bases unmatched: 7. CDR3 sequence reads: CASSPGQGFTPLHF. The CDR3 DNA follows: TGTGCCAGCAGCCCGGGACAGGGATTTACACCCCTCCACTTT. Looking up the rest from reference TRBV7-2 and TRBJ1-6 gives the full variable domain: GAGVSQSPSNKVTEKGKDVELRCDPISGHTALYWYRQSLGQGLEFLIYFQGNSAPDKSGLPSDRFSAERTGGSVSTLTIQRTQQEDSAVYLCASSPGQGFTPLHFGNGTRLTVT.

The rearrangement links TRBV7-9 to TRBJ2-7, with TRBD1 as a possible D gene (5 bases). Trimming pared 1 base from V and 3 bases from J, leaving 10 bases between. The V gene's germline CDR1 is SEHNR and CDR2 FQNEAQ (reference sequence). CDR3 length: 14 residues. The CDR3 region has the DNA TGTGCCAGCAGCTTAGGGCAGGGATTCTACGAGCAGTACTTC. This translates into CASSLGQGFYEQYF.

This clone was picked up a small number of times. The chain employs TRBV1 and TRBJ1-5; no DNA check was done on the table's D call, TRBD1. TRBV1 is termed a pseudogene. The CDR3 runs to 15 residues. The CDR3, as DNA: TGCACCAGCAGCTCACAGGGTCGGGGCAATCAGCCCCAGCATTTT. It translates to CTSSSQGRGNQPQHF.

This clone has a count of ten or more. V and J are TRBV6-1 and TRBJ2-4; the D gene is possibly TRBD1 (5 bases). CDR3 size: 13 residues. V was shortened by 1 base and J by 7 bases, with 8 bases between the two germline ends. Germline CDR1 MNHNS, CDR2 SASEGT. CDR3 loop: CASSEDKGNIQYF. CDR3 sequence (DNA): TGTGCCAGCAGTGAAGATAAGGGGAACATTCAGTACTTC.